The source of this T cell receptor (beta chain) is a study of shared clonotypes between healthy human individuals. Study-wide background: The study drew on a couple of women and three men aged 18 to 49 as donors.

The run depth of the assay was deep. Produced via immunoSEQ multiplex PCR; TCRdb's table is partial and in-frame only. Of roughly 2.1 million clones listed, roughly 91% are singletons. Comments on this clone: Its cognate antigen is unknown.

Germline CDR1 SGDLS, CDR2 YYNGEE. V was trimmed by 3 bases and J by 13 bases, leaving 17 bases between them. The CDR3 has 13 residues. Findings of the study overall: What naive subsets generally showed was a larger estimated richness than memory subsets showed.

In the naive CD8 group, cells lacked CD45RO and were positively selected for CCR7, so terminally differentiated effector memory CD45RA+ cells were left out. The receptor's source is a young man in good health. Some clones in this sample may be carry-over from other donors' samples. Input material: naive CD8+ T cells from PBMCs. The chain couples TRBV9 to TRBJ2-1; D not certain. This chain's CDR3 is CASSETLGPSQFF. CDR3 nucleotides: TGTGCCAGCAGCGAGACCTTAGGCCCGAGCCAGTTCTTC.